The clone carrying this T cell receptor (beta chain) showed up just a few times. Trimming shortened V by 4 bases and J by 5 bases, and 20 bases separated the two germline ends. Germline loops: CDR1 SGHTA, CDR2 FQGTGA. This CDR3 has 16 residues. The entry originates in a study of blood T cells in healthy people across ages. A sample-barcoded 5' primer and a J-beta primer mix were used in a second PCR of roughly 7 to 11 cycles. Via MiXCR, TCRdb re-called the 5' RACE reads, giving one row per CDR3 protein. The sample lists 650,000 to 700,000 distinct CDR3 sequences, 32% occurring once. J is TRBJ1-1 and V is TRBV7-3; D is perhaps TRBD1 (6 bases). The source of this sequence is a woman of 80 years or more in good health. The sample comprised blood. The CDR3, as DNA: TGTGCCAGCAGCTCCTCGGGGGGCAACGGGAGAACTGAAGCTTTCTTT. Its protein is CASSSSGGNGRTEAFF.